The next 31 T cell receptor beta chains were all read from a single sample in a study of T cells in Graves' hyperthyroidism and ophthalmopathy. Amplified regions were TCR beta CDR3 sequences from RNA transcripts. First-round RT-PCR of the TCR CDR3 relied on the HTBI primer set. Via MiXCR, TCRdb re-called the multiplex PCR reads, giving one row per CDR3 protein. This sample has over 350,000 distinct CDR3 sequences, with 18% found just once. Sample: blood. The source of these receptors is a man between 18 and 29 years old with Graves' ophthalmopathy.

The J gene is TRBJ1-1, the V gene TRBV19; possible D gene TRBD1, 5 bases. V shed 7 bases and J shed 5 bases, with 20 bases lying between them. The CDR3 length is 15 residues. Looked up from germline, CDR1 is LNHDA and CDR2 is SQIVND (reference sequence). This chain's CDR3 is CASIMVGGSRTEAFF. The CDR3 DNA is TGTGCCAGTATCATGGTGGGGGGTAGTAGAACTGAAGCTTTCTTT.

This clonotype was observed a few times. The chain recombines TRBV6-1 with TRBJ1-5, with a tentative D call TRBD1 (5 bases). This CDR3 has 14 amino acids. Trimming removed 11 bases at V and 5 bases at J, with 19 bases between. Germline lookup yields CDR1 MNHNS and CDR2 SASEGT. CDR3 sequence: CAAGDGGRHQPQHF. Written as DNA, the CDR3 is TGTGCCGCCGGAGACGGGGGAAGACATCAGCCCCAGCATTTT.

J is TRBJ2-1 and V is TRBV2; D unclear. V shed 0 bases and J shed 2 bases, with 5 bases lying between them. Germline loops: CDR1 SNHLY, CDR2 FYNNEI. CDR3 size: 14 residues. The DNA of the CDR3 is TGTGCCAGCAGTGAAGCTGGGACCTACAATGAGCAGTTCTTC. Protein: CASSEAGTYNEQFF.

This clonotype came up many times. V is TRBV2 and J is TRBJ2-7, with 9 bases aligning to TRBD1. With 6 bases clipped from V and 5 bases from J, the junction kept 8 bases outside the gene matches. This CDR3 is 14 amino acids long. Germline CDR1 reads SNHLY; CDR2 reads FYNNEI. Here the CDR3 DNA reads TGTGCCAGCAGGCCGGGACAGGGATTCGACGAGCAGTACTTC. Its translation is CASRPGQGFDEQYF.

This clonotype was counted many times. The chain combines TRBV27 with TRBJ1-5; the match to TRBD1 covers 10 bases. The CDR3 loop spans 20 amino acids. V gave up 0 bases and J gave up 3 bases; unmatched junction bases: 14. The germline CDR1 and CDR2 sequences are MNHEY and SMNVEV (reference sequence). The CDR3 spells CASSLSWDRGRKNPNQPQHF. For the CDR3, the DNA is TGTGCCAGCAGTTTATCATGGGACAGGGGCCGTAAAAATCCCAATCAGCCCCAGCATTTT.

In the case of this clonotype: A much more abundant neighbour one base away suggests this may be a read error. The chain carries TRBV18 and TRBJ1-5, with no clear D. The CDR3 spans 14 residues. CDR1 is KGHSH, CDR2 LQKENI, per germline. DNA for the CDR3: TGTGTCAGCTCACGGGGTCGTAGCAATCAGCCCCAGCATTTT. Protein: CVSSRGRSNQPQHF.

This clonotype has only a few counts. At one end, the junction sequence differs from germline, possibly due to a read error. This chain links TRBV27 with TRBJ2-7, with TRBD1 matching over 9 bases. The CDR3 runs to 15 residues. From germline, CDR1 is MNHEY and CDR2 SMNVEV (reference sequence). The CDR3 DNA follows: TGCATCCCCACAGGGGGCTCTCGCCCCCATTACGAGCAGTACTTC. Translated, it gives CIPTGGSRPHYEQYF.

This clonotype came up a few times. This chain connects TRBV2 to TRBJ1-6; 9 nucleotides align to TRBD1. Germline trimming cut 7 bases from V and 7 bases from J; bases unmatched to any gene: 8. The CDR3 totals 15 residues. Germline V gene sequence: CDR1 SNHLY, CDR2 FYNNEI. The chain's CDR3 is CASTLQGALNSPLHF. CDR3 nucleotides: TGTGCCAGCACCCTACAGGGGGCTTTGAATTCACCCCTCCACTTT.

This clonotype was counted at least ten times. V is TRBV20-1 and J is TRBJ2-3, with D uncertain. The germline V gene has CDR1 DFQATT and CDR2 SNEGSKA (reference sequence). The CDR3 loop spans 12 amino acids. V lost 0 bases to trimming and J lost 6 bases, with 7 bases between them. This chain's CDR3 is CSARDIPDTQYF. The CDR3 DNA reads TGCAGTGCTAGAGATATACCGGATACGCAGTATTTT.

The chain uses TRBV20-1 and TRBJ1-3; 9 bases match TRBD1. Germline CDR1 DFQATT, CDR2 SNEGSKA (reference sequence). The CDR3 runs 15 residues. With 5 bases clipped from V and 2 bases from J, the junction kept 7 bases outside the gene matches. The CDR3 region is CSALSWTGAGNTIYF. CDR3 sequence (DNA): TGCAGTGCTCTATCGTGGACAGGGGCTGGAAACACCATATATTTT.

In its sample, this clonotype was seen many times. The DNA of the CDR3 is TGTGCCAGCAGTGCATTACAGGGGGCACAAGAGACCCAGTACTTC. It yields the protein CASSALQGAQETQYF. The chain links TRBV28 to TRBJ2-5; TRBD1 aligns across 9 bases. The length of the CDR3 is 15 residues. V dropped 5 bases and J dropped 2; count of bases not matched to a gene: 6. The germline V gene encodes CDR1 MDHEN and CDR2 SYDVKM.

This clonotype appeared many times. The DNA for the CDR3 is TGCGCCAGCAGCCAGTACGACAGGCCCTCCTACGAGCAGTACTTC. Translation: CASSQYDRPSYEQYF. The J gene is TRBJ2-7, the V gene TRBV5-1; a weak D match, TRBD1 (6 bases). Germline loops: CDR1 SGHRS, CDR2 YFSETQ. There are 15 residues in the CDR3. V was trimmed by 4 bases and J by 0 bases, leaving 14 bases between them.

There are a few counts of this clonotype. The chain is built from TRBV6-1 and TRBJ2-1; D is undetermined. The V end was cut by 6 bases, the J end by 5 bases, with 14 bases between. This CDR3 region has 14 residues. CDR1 is MNHNS, CDR2 SASEGT, per germline. DNA for the CDR3: TGTGCCAGCAGAGGGCCACCTCCGGACAATGAGCAGTTCTTC. Protein: CASRGPPPDNEQFF.

The gene calls are TRBV7-2 and TRBJ2-7; maybe TRBD2 (6 bases). The V end lost 1 base, the J end lost 7 bases, and 11 bases lay between the germline ends. Germline V gene lookup returns CDR1 SGHTA and CDR2 FQGNSA. The CDR3 is 13 amino acids. CDR3: CASSLVERGEQYF. CDR3 bases: TGTGCCAGCAGCTTAGTCGAACGGGGGGAGCAGTACTTC.

This clonotype has at least ten counts. The V gene is TRBV5-1, the J gene TRBJ1-4, with D possibly TRBD1 on 5 matching bases. Per germline, CDR1 SGHRS and CDR2 YFSETQ. V was cut by 4 bases and J by 5 bases, with 12 bases left in between. This CDR3 is 14 amino acids long. CDR3 sequence reads: CASSAGTDNEKLFF. The CDR3 bases are TGCGCCAGCAGCGCTGGGACGGACAATGAAAAACTGTTTTTT.

This clonotype was found many times. This chain uses TRBV2 with TRBJ1-6, with TRBD1 as a possible D gene (5 bases). Germline CDR1 reads SNHLY; CDR2 reads FYNNEI. Trimming left V 0 bases short and J 9 bases short, with 9 bases between. CDR3 length: 14 residues. The CDR3 bases are TGTGCCAGCAGTGAAGCGCTTGGGGGTTCACCCCTCCACTTT. It specifies CASSEALGGSPLHF.

At least ten counts were recorded for this clonotype. The chain combines TRBV5-1 with TRBJ1-1; TRBD1 might be the D (6 bases). The V end was cut by 0 bases, the J end by 6 bases, with 15 bases between. Germline V CDR1 and CDR2: SGHRS, YFSETQ. The CDR3 is 15 amino acids. The CDR3 nucleotides are TGCGCCAGCAGCTTGGTCCCGGGGGCCGAACCTGAAGCTTTCTTT. Amino acid sequence: CASSLVPGAEPEAFF. Combining the CDR3 with reference TRBV5-1 and TRBJ1-1 gives the whole variable domain KAGVTQTPRYLIKTRGQQVTLSCSPISGHRSVSWYQQTPGQGLQFLFEYFSETQRNKGNFPGRFSGRQFSNSRSEMNVSTLELGDSALYLCASSLVPGAEPEAFFGQGTRLTVV.

This clonotype was counted only a few times. CDR3 nucleotides: TGTGCCAGCAGCCGGACAGGCGAAAATGAAAAACTGTTTTTT. Translation gives CASSRTGENEKLFF. This chain joins TRBV6-1 and TRBJ1-4; TRBD1 aligns across 7 bases. The ends lost 6 bases at V and 5 bases at J; junction bases unmatched: 6. The length of the CDR3 is 14 residues. Germline V gene lookup returns CDR1 MNHNS and CDR2 SASEGT.

There are many counts of this clonotype. The chain combines TRBV12-3 or TRBV12-4 with TRBJ2-3; tentatively, D is TRBD1 (6 bases). V was cut by 6 bases and J by 2 bases, with 15 bases left in between. The CDR3 contains 15 residues. CDR3 bases: TGTGCCAGCAGAAGAGAGGGGACATTCACAGATACGCAGTATTTT. Its protein product is CASRREGTFTDTQYF.

This clonotype has a handful of counts. The chain carries TRBV7-9 and TRBJ1-6, with a weak D call TRBD1 (5 bases). CDR1 and CDR2 from the germline V gene are SEHNR and FQNEAQ (reference sequence). The CDR3 is 14 amino acids. V was trimmed by 0 bases and J by 10 bases, leaving 10 bases between them. CDR3 loop: CASSLAGEESPLHF. The DNA of the CDR3 is TGTGCCAGCAGCTTAGCAGGGGAAGAATCACCCCTCCACTTT.

The CDR3 region has the DNA TGTGCCAGTACCGGGGACGGGACTAACAATCAGCCCCAGCATTTT. Amino acids: CASTGDGTNNQPQHF. The chain links TRBV19 to TRBJ1-5; possible D gene TRBD1, 5 bases. The CDR3 is 15 residues long. Germline V CDR1 and CDR2: LNHDA, SQIVND (reference sequence). The germline V and J ends were trimmed by 7 bases and 3 bases, with 16 bases remaining between them. Filled out from reference TRBV19 and TRBJ1-5, the complete variable domain reads DGGITQSPKYLFRKEGQNVTLSCEQNLNHDAMYWYRQDPGQGLRLIYYSQIVNDFQKGDIAEGYSVSREKKESFPLTVTSAQKNPTAFYLCASTGDGTNNQPQHFGDGTRLSIL.

This clonotype appeared a few times. This chain uses TRBV4-2 with TRBJ1-6, with 7 nucleotides matching TRBD1. J gave up 10 bases and V 0 bases, and 9 bases lay outside the gene matches. CDR1 and CDR2 from the germline V gene are LGHNA and YNFKEQ. This CDR3 is built from 16 residues. The CDR3 nucleotides read TGTGCCAGCAGCCAAGAAACCGGGACAGTTAACTCACCCCTCCACTTT. Its protein product is CASSQETGTVNSPLHF.

This clonotype came up a few times. This chain links TRBV18 with TRBJ1-2; D uncertain. CDR1 and CDR2 (germline): KGHSH, LQKENI. The V end lost 2 bases, the J end lost 5 bases, and 12 bases lay between the germline ends. This CDR3 is 14 amino acids long. CDR3: CASSPGQDPYGYTF. CDR3 sequence (DNA): TGTGCCAGCTCACCAGGGCAGGACCCATATGGCTACACCTTC.

In its sample, this clonotype was seen many times. V gene TRBV20-1 combines with J gene TRBJ2-1; 8 bases are shared with TRBD1. The CDR3 is made up of 12 amino acids. Germline loops: CDR1 DFQATT, CDR2 SNEGSKA (reference sequence). The V gene end was trimmed by 7 bases and the J gene end by 5 bases; junction bases not matched to a gene: 4. Here the CDR3 DNA reads TGCAGTGTTCCGGACAGGGACAATGAGCAGTTCTTC. Its translation: CSVPDRDNEQFF.

This clonotype was counted between two and nine times. The chain is built from TRBV20-1 and TRBJ2-7, with D perhaps matching TRBD2 (5 bases). The CDR3 spans 12 residues. CDR1 and CDR2 (germline): DFQATT, SNEGSKA (reference sequence). V was shortened by 3 bases and J by 7 bases, with 13 bases between the two germline ends. CDR3 bases: TGCAGTGCTAGTACGGGCCCGGGGGAGCAGTACTTC. Translated: CSASTGPGEQYF.

This clonotype was observed many times. V is TRBV28 and J is TRBJ1-6; TRBD1 might be the D (5 bases). The CDR3 is made up of 18 amino acids. The V and J ends lost 5 bases and 2 bases respectively, with 19 bases between them. Germline V lookup: CDR1 MDHEN, CDR2 SYDVKM. Written as DNA, the CDR3 is TGTGCCAGCAGTCAAAGAGCGGACATCTTCACCTATAATTCACCCCTCCACTTT. It specifies CASSQRADIFTYNSPLHF.

This clonotype came up a few times. The rearrangement uses TRBV15 and TRBJ2-2; D may match TRBD1 or TRBD2 (5 bases each). V gave up 5 bases and J gave up 7 bases, with 5 bases separating them. The CDR3 is 11 amino acids. Germline CDR1 reads LNHNV; CDR2 reads YYDKDF (reference sequence). The CDR3 loop reads CATSGGGELFF. The CDR3 DNA sequence: TGTGCCACCAGCGGGGGCGGGGAGCTGTTTTTT.

This clonotype has more than one count but fewer than ten. This chain links TRBV24-1 with TRBJ2-5; 8 bases match TRBD2. CDR3 length: 14 residues. CDR1 KGHDR and CDR2 SFDVKD come from the germline V gene. Losses at the gene ends were 4 bases for V and 7 bases for J; bases not matched to a gene: 7. In DNA form, the CDR3 reads TGTGCCACCAGTGAACCGGGACGGGGGGGGACCCAGTACTTC. Amino acid sequence: CATSEPGRGGTQYF.

Many counts were recorded for this clonotype. The CDR3 region is CASRGEVGRQPQHF. In nucleotides, the CDR3 is TGTGCCAGCAGGGGGGAGGTTGGTCGTCAGCCCCAGCATTTT. This sequence joins TRBV6-1 and TRBJ1-5, with D maybe TRBD1 (5 bases). With 6 bases removed from V and 6 bases from J, the gap between germline ends came to 15 bases. Germline CDR1 is MNHNS and CDR2 is SASEGT. This CDR3 spans 14 amino acids.

This clonotype has a count of ten or more. The chain couples TRBV11-2 to TRBJ1-3; D is possibly TRBD1 (5 bases). Trimming took 1 base from V and 0 from J, leaving 13 bases between them. The germline V gene has CDR1 SGHAT and CDR2 FQNNGV. The length of the CDR3 is 17 residues. CDR3 nucleotide sequence: TGTGCCAGCAGCTTAGTTATGACCAGGGTCTCTGGAAACACCATATATTTT. This gives the protein CASSLVMTRVSGNTIYF.

The table lists this clonotype with many counts. The chain uses TRBV11-3 and TRBJ1-3; the D is unclear. This CDR3 comprises 12 residues. V lost 7 bases and J lost 0, with 4 bases in between. Germline values: CDR1 SGHNT, CDR2 YENEEA. The CDR3: CASTSSGNTIYF. The CDR3 coding sequence is TGTGCCAGCACCTCCTCTGGAAACACCATATATTTT.